This T cell receptor (beta chain) was sequenced in a study of shared clonotypes between healthy human individuals. The assay was immunoSEQ multiplex PCR, and TCRdb's table has in-frame clones only and misses some. The table has over 750,000 clones, 96% seen once. CD45RO-negative CD8 cells positively selected for CCR7 made up the naive population, which excluded terminally differentiated effector memory CD45RA+ cells. Nashville, Tennessee was home to all donors, each a Caucasian adult. Sequencing used naive CD8+ T cells sorted from blood. The clonotype originates from a man aged 30 to 45 in good health.

For the CDR3, the DNA is TGTGCCAGCAGCGTAGCGCAGGGTACCTCCTACGAGCAGTACTTC. The encoded protein is CASSVAQGTSYEQYF. The J gene is TRBJ2-7, the V gene TRBV9; the D gene is possibly TRBD1 (5 bases). This CDR3 has 15 amino acids. Germline CDR1 and CDR2: SGDLS and YYNGEE. Trimming shortened V by 0 bases and J by 0 bases, and 10 bases separated the two germline ends.